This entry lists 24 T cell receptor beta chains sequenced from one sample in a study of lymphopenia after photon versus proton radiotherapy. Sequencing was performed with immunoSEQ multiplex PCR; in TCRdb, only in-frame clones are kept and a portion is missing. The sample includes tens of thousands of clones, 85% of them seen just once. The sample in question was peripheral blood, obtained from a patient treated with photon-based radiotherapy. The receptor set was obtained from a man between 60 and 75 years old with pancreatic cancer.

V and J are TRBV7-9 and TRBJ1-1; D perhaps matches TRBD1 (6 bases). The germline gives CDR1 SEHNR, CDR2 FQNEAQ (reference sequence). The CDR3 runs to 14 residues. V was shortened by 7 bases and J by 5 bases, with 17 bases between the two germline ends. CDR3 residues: CASIRSRGGTEAFF. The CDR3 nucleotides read TGTGCCAGCATACGGTCCAGGGGAGGGACTGAAGCTTTCTTT.

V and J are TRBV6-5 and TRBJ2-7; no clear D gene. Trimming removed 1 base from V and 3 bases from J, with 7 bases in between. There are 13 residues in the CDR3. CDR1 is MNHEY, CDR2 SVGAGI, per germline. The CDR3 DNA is TGTGCCAGCAGTTACTACCTGGGCTACGAGCAGTACTTC. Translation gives CASSYYLGYEQYF.

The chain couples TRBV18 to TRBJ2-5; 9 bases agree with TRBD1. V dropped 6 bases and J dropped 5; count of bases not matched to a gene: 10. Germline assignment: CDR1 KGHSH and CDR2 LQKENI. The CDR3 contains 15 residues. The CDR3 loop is CASSLQQGAQETQYF. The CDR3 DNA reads TGTGCCAGCTCCCTCCAACAGGGGGCGCAGGAGACCCAGTACTTC.

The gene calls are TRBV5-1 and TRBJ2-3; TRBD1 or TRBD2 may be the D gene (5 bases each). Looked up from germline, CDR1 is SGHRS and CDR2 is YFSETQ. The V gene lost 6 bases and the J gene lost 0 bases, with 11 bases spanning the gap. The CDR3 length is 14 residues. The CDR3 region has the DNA TGCGCCAGCACCCGGGACCAGAGCACAGATACGCAGTATTTT. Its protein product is CASTRDQSTDTQYF.

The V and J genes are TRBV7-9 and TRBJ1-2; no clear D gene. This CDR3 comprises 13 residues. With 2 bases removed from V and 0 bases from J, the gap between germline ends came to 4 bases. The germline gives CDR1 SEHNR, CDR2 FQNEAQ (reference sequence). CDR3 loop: CASSLPPNYGYTF. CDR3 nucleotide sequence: TGTGCCAGCAGCTTACCCCCTAACTATGGCTACACCTTC.

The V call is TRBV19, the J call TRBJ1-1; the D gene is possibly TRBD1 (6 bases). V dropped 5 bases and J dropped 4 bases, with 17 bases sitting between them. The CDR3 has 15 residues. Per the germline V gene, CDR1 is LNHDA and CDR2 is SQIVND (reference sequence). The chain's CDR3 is CASSERLQGGTEAFF. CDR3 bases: TGTGCCAGTAGTGAGCGATTACAGGGTGGCACTGAAGCTTTCTTT.

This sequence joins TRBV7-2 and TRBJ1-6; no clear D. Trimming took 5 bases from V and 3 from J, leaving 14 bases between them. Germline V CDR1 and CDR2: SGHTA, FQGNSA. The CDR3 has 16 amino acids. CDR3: CASSLVYSDYNSPLHF. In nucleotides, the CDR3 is TGTGCCAGCAGCCTAGTGTATTCCGACTATAATTCACCCCTCCACTTT.

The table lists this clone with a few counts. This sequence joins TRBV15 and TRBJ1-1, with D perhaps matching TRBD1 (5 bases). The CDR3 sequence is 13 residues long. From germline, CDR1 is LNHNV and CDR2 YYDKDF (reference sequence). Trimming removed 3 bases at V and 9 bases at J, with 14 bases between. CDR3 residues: CATSRVGGGKAFF. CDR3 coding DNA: TGTGCCACCAGCAGGGTAGGTGGGGGTAAAGCTTTCTTT.

The CDR3 coding sequence is TGTGCCATCAGCAGACAGGGACCTACTGGGGCCAACGTCCTGACTTTC. Translating gives CAISRQGPTGANVLTF. The gene calls are TRBV10-3 and TRBJ2-6; TRBD1 aligns across 7 bases. The CDR3 runs 16 residues. V shed 6 bases and J 2 bases; nucleotides not matched to a gene: 7. CDR1 and CDR2 (germline): ENHRY, SYGVKD.

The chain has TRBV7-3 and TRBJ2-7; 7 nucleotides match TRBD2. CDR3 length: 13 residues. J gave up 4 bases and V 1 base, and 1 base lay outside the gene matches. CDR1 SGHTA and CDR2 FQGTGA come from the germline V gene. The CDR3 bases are TGTGCCAGCAGCTTAAACGGGGGGTACGAGCAGTACTTC. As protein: CASSLNGGYEQYF.

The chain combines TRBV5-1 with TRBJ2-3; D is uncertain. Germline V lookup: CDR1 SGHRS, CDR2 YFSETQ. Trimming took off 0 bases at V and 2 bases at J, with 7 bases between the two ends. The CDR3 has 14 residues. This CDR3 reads CASSLVKVTDTQYF. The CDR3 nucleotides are TGCGCCAGCAGCTTGGTGAAGGTCACAGATACGCAGTATTTT.

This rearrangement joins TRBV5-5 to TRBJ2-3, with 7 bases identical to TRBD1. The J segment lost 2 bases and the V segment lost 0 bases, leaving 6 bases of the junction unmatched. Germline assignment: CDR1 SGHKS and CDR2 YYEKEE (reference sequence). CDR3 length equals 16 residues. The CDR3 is CASSLEGTAFTDTQYF. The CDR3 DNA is TGTGCCAGCAGCTTGGAAGGGACAGCTTTCACAGATACGCAGTATTTT.

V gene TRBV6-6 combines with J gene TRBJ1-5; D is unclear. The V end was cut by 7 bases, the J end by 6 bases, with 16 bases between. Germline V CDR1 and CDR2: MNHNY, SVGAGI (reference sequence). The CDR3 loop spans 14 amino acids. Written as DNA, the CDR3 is TGTGCCAGCACCGATCAAAGTCCATTTCAGCCCCAGCATTTT. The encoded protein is CASTDQSPFQPQHF.

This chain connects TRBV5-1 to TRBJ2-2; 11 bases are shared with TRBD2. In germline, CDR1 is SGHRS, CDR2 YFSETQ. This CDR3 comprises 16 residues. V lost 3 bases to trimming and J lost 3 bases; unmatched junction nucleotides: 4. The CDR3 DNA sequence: TGCGCCAGCAGCTCCGGGACTAGCGGATACACCGGGGAGCTGTTTTTT. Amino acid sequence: CASSSGTSGYTGELFF.

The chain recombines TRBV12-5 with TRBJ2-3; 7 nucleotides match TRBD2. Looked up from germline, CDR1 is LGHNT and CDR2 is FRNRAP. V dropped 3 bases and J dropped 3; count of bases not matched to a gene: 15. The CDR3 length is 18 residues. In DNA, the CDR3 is TGTGCTAGTGGTTTCGGGAGGATCGGCGGAGGAATAACAGATACGCAGTATTTT. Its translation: CASGFGRIGGGITDTQYF. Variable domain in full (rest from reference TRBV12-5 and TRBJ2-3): DARVTQTPRHKVTEMGQEVTMRCQPILGHNTVFWYRQTMMQGLELLAYFRNRAPLDDSGMPKDRFSAEMPDATLATLKIQPSEPRDSAVYFCASGFGRIGGGITDTQYFGPGTRLTVL.

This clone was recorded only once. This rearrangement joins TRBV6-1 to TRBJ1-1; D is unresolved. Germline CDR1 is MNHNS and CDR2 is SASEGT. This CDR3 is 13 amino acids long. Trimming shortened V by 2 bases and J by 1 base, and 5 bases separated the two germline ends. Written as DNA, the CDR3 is TGTGCCAGCAGTGAATATAGGAACACTGAAGCTTTCTTT. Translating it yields CASSEYRNTEAFF.

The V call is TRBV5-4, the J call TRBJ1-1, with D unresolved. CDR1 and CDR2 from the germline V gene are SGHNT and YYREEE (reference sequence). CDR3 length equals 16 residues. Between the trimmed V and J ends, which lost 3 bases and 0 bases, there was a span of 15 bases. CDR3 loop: CASSYKPGGLNTEAFF. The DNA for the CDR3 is TGTGCCAGCAGCTATAAACCGGGAGGGTTGAACACTGAAGCTTTCTTT.

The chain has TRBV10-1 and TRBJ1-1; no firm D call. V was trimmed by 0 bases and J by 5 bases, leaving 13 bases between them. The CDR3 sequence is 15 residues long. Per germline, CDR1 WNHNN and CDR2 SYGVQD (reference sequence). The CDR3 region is CASSESGLTGTEAFF. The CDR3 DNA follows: TGCGCCAGCAGTGAGTCGGGCCTAACGGGGACTGAAGCTTTCTTT.

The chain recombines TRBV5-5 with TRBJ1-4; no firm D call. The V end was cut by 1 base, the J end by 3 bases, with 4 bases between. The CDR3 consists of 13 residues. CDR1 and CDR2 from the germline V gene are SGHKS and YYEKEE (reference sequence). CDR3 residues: CASSLWSNEKLFF. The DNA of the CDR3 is TGTGCCAGCAGCTTGTGGTCTAATGAAAAACTGTTTTTT.

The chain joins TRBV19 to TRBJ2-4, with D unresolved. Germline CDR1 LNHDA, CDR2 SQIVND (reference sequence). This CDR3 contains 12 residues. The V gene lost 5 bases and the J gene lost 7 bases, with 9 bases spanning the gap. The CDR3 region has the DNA TGTGCCAGTAGTTTCGGGTCGAACATTCAGTACTTC. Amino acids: CASSFGSNIQYF.

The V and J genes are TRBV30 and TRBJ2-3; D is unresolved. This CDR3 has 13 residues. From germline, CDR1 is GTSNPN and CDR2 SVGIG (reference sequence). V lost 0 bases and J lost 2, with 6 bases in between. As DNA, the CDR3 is TGTGCCTGGAGTGTACTTGTCACAGATACGCAGTATTTT. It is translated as CAWSVLVTDTQYF.

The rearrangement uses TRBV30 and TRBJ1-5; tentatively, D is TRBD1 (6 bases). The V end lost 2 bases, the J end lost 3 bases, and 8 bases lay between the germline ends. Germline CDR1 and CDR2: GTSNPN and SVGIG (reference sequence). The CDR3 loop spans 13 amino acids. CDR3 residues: CAWSWTDNQPQHF. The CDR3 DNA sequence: TGTGCCTGGAGTTGGACAGACAATCAGCCCCAGCATTTT.

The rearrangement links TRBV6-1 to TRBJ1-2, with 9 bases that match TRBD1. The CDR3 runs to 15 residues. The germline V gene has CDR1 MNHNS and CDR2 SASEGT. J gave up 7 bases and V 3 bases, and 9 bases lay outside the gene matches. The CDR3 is CASSDPGTGWGGYTF. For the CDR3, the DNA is TGTGCCAGCAGTGACCCCGGGACAGGGTGGGGTGGCTACACCTTC.

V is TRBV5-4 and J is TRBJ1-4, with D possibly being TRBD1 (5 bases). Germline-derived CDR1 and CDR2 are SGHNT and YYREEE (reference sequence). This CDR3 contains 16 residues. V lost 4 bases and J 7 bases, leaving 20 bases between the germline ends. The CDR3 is CASSLTGGAGGEKLFF. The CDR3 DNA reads TGTGCCAGCAGCCTCACGGGAGGGGCGGGGGGTGAAAAACTGTTTTTT.